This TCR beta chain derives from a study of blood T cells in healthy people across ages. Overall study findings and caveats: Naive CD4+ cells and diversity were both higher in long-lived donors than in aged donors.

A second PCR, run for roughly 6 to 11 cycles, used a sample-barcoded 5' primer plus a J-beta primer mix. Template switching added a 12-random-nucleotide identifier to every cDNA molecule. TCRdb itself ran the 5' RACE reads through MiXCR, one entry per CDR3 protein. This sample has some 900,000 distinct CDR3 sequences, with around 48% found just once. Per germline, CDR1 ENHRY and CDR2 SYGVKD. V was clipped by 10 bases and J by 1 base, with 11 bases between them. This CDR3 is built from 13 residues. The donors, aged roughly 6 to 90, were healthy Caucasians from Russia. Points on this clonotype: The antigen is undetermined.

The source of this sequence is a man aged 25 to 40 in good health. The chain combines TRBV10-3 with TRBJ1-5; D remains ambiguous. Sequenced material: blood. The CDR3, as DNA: TGTGCCAGCCACGCTGACAGCAATCAGCCCCAGCATTTT. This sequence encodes CASHADSNQPQHF.